Listed here are 15 T cell receptor beta chains from one sample, sequenced in a study of T cells in Graves' hyperthyroidism and ophthalmopathy. What was amplified from RNA transcripts were TCR beta CDR3 regions. Researchers ran a first-round RT-PCR on the TCR CDR3 using the HTBI primer set. From the multiplex PCR reads, TCRdb called clonotypes with MiXCR, one entry per CDR3 protein. The repertoire holds 500,000 to 650,000 distinct CDR3 sequences, with 35% to 50% as singletons. Sequencing was done on a sample of peripheral blood or thyroid tissue (not recorded which). The origin of the receptors is an adult woman with Graves' disease, either hyperthyroidism or ophthalmopathy (not recorded which).

A remark on this clonotype: The junction and the germline gene differ at one end; a read error may be behind it. This rearrangement joins TRBV6-5 to TRBJ2-5; D uncertain. The CDR3 has 15 residues. Germline V gives CDR1 MNHEY, CDR2 SVGAGI. CDR3 bases: TGTGCCAGCAATTACTCAACGGGCGCTCAAGAGACCCAGTACTTC. It encodes CASNYSTGAQETQYF.

The chain joins TRBV7-2 to TRBJ2-7, with D tentatively TRBD1 or TRBD2 (5 bases each). CDR1 SGHTA and CDR2 FQGNSA come from the germline V gene. V was shortened by 3 bases and J by 2 bases, with 11 bases between the two germline ends. This CDR3 region has 14 residues. CDR3 sequence (DNA): TGTGCCAGCAGCTTCCGGGACCGCGCCTACGAGCAGTACTTC. This translates into CASSFRDRAYEQYF.

This clonotype has just one count. As DNA, the CDR3 is TGTGCCAGCAGCGCAACTAGCGGGGAGACCCAGTACTTC. Translation: CASSATSGETQYF. J is TRBJ2-5 and V is TRBV9; 9 bases fit TRBD2. Germline CDR1 is SGDLS and CDR2 is YYNGEE. Trimming at V came to 3 bases and at J to 5 bases, leaving 2 bases not matched to a gene. The CDR3 has 13 amino acids.

Regarding this clonotype: A much larger clone differs from this one at a single base, so this may be a read error. The genes are TRBV7-2 and TRBJ2-7, with 11 bases identical to TRBD2. Germline V gene sequence: CDR1 SGHTA, CDR2 FQGNSA. This CDR3 has 16 amino acids. The CDR3 loop is CASSPAPTSGIYELYF. For the CDR3, the DNA is TGTGCCAGCAGCCCCGCCCCGACTAGCGGGATTTACGAGCTGTACTTC.

This rearrangement joins TRBV6-5 to TRBJ1-5; a possible D gene is TRBD1 (5 bases). The V end was cut by 4 bases, the J end by 1 base, with 8 bases between. The V gene's germline CDR1 is MNHEY and CDR2 SVGAGI. This CDR3 is 14 amino acids long. The CDR3: CASSSQESNQPQHF. The CDR3 nucleotides read TGTGCCAGCAGTTCACAGGAAAGCAATCAGCCCCAGCATTTT.

This clonotype was observed at least ten times. The V call is TRBV7-2, the J call TRBJ2-7; D not certain. Trimming shortened V by 5 bases and J by 6 bases, and 11 bases separated the two germline ends. The CDR3 runs to 12 residues. CDR1 and CDR2 from the germline V gene are SGHTA and FQGNSA. The CDR3 is CASSLEVGEQYF. The CDR3 DNA follows: TGTGCCAGCAGCCTAGAAGTGGGCGAGCAGTACTTC.

This chain links TRBV10-3 with TRBJ1-2, with TRBD1 as a possible D gene (5 bases). CDR1 and CDR2 from the germline V gene are ENHRY and SYGVKD. Trimming stripped 8 bases from V and 5 bases from J, with 18 bases between. The CDR3 is 14 residues long. CDR3: CAIGGDGWGYGYTF. DNA of the CDR3: TGTGCCATCGGGGGGGACGGTTGGGGATATGGCTACACCTTC.

About this clonotype: A read error may explain this, as a much larger clone is one base away. The chain links TRBV20-1 to TRBJ1-5, with 8 bases fitting TRBD1. Per germline, CDR1 DFQATT and CDR2 SNEGSKA (reference sequence). The trim removed 8 bases at V and 0 bases at J, leaving 15 bases unmatched. The CDR3 spans 17 residues. The CDR3 here is CSTTSPRQGSSNQPQHF. CDR3 nucleotide sequence: TGCAGTACCACTAGTCCAAGACAGGGGTCTAGCAATCAGCCCCAGCATTTT.

Worth noting for this clonotype: One end of the junction varies from germline; a read error may be responsible. This chain connects TRBV5-8 to TRBJ1-5; D unclear. CDR3 length: 13 amino acids. The germline CDR1 and CDR2 sequences are SGHTS and YDEGEE. CDR3 coding DNA: TGCGCCAGCAGCCAATTTGGGAATCAGCCCCAGCATTTT. The encoded protein is CASSQFGNQPQHF.

In this sample, this clonotype turned up many times. The V call is TRBV6-1, the J call TRBJ2-1, with 7 bases aligning to TRBD1. Germline V gene lookup returns CDR1 MNHNS and CDR2 SASEGT. There are 14 residues in the CDR3. Trimming at V came to 6 bases and at J to 1 base, leaving 3 bases not matched to a gene. CDR3 loop: CASRQGQSYNEQFF. As DNA, the CDR3 is TGTGCCAGCAGACAGGGGCAATCCTACAATGAGCAGTTCTTC.

In this sample, this clonotype turned up once. The chain joins TRBV2 to TRBJ1-1; maybe TRBD1 (5 bases). The germline gives CDR1 SNHLY, CDR2 FYNNEI. The length of the CDR3 is 15 residues. V was trimmed by 3 bases and J by 4 bases, leaving 15 bases between them. CDR3 loop: CASSEPPGLATEAFF. The CDR3 coding sequence is TGTGCCAGCAGTGAGCCCCCGGGACTAGCCACTGAAGCTTTCTTT.

In this sample, this clonotype turned up many times. The V call is TRBV12-3 or TRBV12-4, the J call TRBJ2-2, with D perhaps matching TRBD2 (5 bases). The CDR3 has 14 residues. V was cut by 6 bases and J by 4 bases, with 12 bases left in between. In DNA, the CDR3 is TGTGCCAGCAGCCCCACGGGGTCCACCGGGGAGCTGTTTTTT. Encoded protein: CASSPTGSTGELFF.

This clonotype showed up many times. The rearrangement links TRBV19 to TRBJ1-2; perhaps TRBD1 as D (5 bases). The germline CDR1 and CDR2 sequences are LNHDA and SQIVND (reference sequence). The CDR3 consists of 12 residues. V was clipped by 8 bases and J by 4 bases, with 11 bases between them. CDR3 in DNA: TGTGCCAGTTCTGACAGACTCTATGGCTACACCTTC. This encodes CASSDRLYGYTF.

This clonotype came up many times. This chain joins TRBV20-1 and TRBJ1-5; no clear D. V lost 0 bases to trimming and J lost 5 bases, with 8 bases between them. The CDR3 is made up of 13 amino acids. Germline lookup yields CDR1 DFQATT and CDR2 SNEGSKA (reference sequence). CDR3 amino acids: CSAREAADQPQHF. CDR3 DNA sequence: TGCAGTGCTAGAGAGGCAGCGGATCAGCCCCAGCATTTT.

Comments on this clonotype: One end of the junction fails to match germline, which may point to a read error. The gene calls are TRBV12-3 or TRBV12-4 and TRBJ1-5; D is ambiguous. The CDR3 runs to 12 residues. In DNA, the CDR3 is TGTGCCAGCAGTTTGGGCTACGGGTCCCATCATTTT. Amino acids: CASSLGYGSHHF.